The clone carrying this T cell receptor (beta chain) was detected a few times. These data belong to a study of blood T cell repertoires in COVID-19. Overall study: The study drew acute and convalescent COVID-19 samples from the United States, Italy and Spain.

Profiling relied on immunoSEQ multiplex PCR, and the TCRdb table lists in-frame clones only, not all of them. The data contain about 140,000 clones, 65% to 85% of them singletons. The length of the CDR3 is 15 residues. V lost 8 bases and J 0 bases, leaving 16 bases between the germline ends. Germline CDR1 reads LGHDT; CDR2 reads YNNKEL (reference sequence). Sequencing was performed on peripheral blood. The TCR originated in a human donor in a cohort sampled during active COVID-19. The V call is TRBV3-1 (or the pseudogene TRBV3-2), the J call TRBJ2-5; maybe TRBD2 (7 bases). CDR3 region: CASGQEGGYQETQYF. The CDR3 region has the DNA TGTGCCAGCGGGCAGGAGGGGGGGTACCAAGAGACCCAGTACTTC.